Below are 21 T cell receptor beta chains sequenced from a single sample in a study of tumor and adjacent non-tumor tissue in lung cancer. RNA was extracted from bulk tissue without any cell sorting. Distant lung tissue was collected more than 3 cm away from the tumor edge. TCRbeta libraries were built with three rounds of nested PCR, modified from ARM-PCR. MiXCR was run by TCRdb on the multiplex PCR reads, yielding one entry per CDR3 protein. This sample has 80,000 to 100,000 distinct CDR3 sequences; 75% to 85% occur once, and the top ten carry more than 25%. Sequencing was carried out using distant non-tumor lung tissue. Receptors were obtained from a man aged 55 to 70 with small cell lung cancer.

This clonotype was recorded only once. This chain uses TRBV28 with TRBJ2-1, with 7 bases lining up with TRBD1. There are 15 residues in the CDR3. The germline V gene encodes CDR1 MDHEN and CDR2 SYDVKM. V lost 8 bases, J lost 5 bases, and 12 bases stayed unmatched. CDR3 in amino acids: CASAKGDSSHNEQFF. CDR3 in DNA: TGTGCCAGCGCCAAGGGGGACAGTTCACACAATGAGCAGTTCTTC.

The V call is TRBV6-1, the J call TRBJ1-5, with 8 bases matching TRBD1. V gave up 7 bases and J gave up 4 bases; unmatched junction bases: 9. This CDR3 comprises 15 residues. Germline CDR1 reads MNHNS; CDR2 reads SASEGT. This chain's CDR3 is CASMWTGRLNQPQHF. For the CDR3, the DNA is TGTGCCAGCATGTGGACAGGGAGATTGAATCAGCCCCAGCATTTT.

With regard to this clonotype: This CDR3 is missing its conserved last phenylalanine or tryptophan, likely due to a read error. V usage is TRBV11-2 and J usage is TRBJ1-2; D might be TRBD1 (5 bases). CDR1 and CDR2 from the germline V gene are SGHAT and FQNNGV. The CDR3 sequence is 14 residues long. The CDR3 loop reads CVSTMEGFGYGYTI. The CDR3 bases are TGTGTCAGCACCATGGAGGGGTTTGGCTATGGCTACACCATC.

This clonotype was seen at least ten times. This chain links TRBV5-1 with TRBJ2-1, with 12 bases that match TRBD2. The V and J ends lost 8 bases and 6 bases, in that order; junction bases with no gene match: 6. Germline V lookup: CDR1 SGHRS, CDR2 YFSETQ. This CDR3 has 14 amino acids. CDR3 in amino acids: CASRLAGEPNEQFF. DNA for the CDR3: TGCGCCAGTAGACTAGCGGGAGAACCCAATGAGCAGTTCTTC.

With respect to this clonotype: A read error is possible here, since a much larger clone lies one base away. Since no conserved phenylalanine or tryptophan closes the CDR3, a read error is the likely cause. The CDR3 nucleotides read TGTGCCAGCAGCCGGGCAGCGGCCAGCTCCTACAATGAGCAGTTCTTA. This codes for CASSRAAASSYNEQFL. This rearrangement joins TRBV14 to TRBJ2-1, with D perhaps TRBD2 (5 bases). CDR3 length: 16 amino acids. The germline V and J ends were trimmed by 4 bases and 0 bases, with 13 bases remaining between them. The germline V gene encodes CDR1 SGHDN and CDR2 FVKESK.

Points on this clonotype: One base away lies a much larger clone, so this may be a sequencing read error. This chain uses TRBV6-6 with TRBJ2-3; TRBD2 matches 7 bases. Trimming cost V 2 bases and J 1 base; bases outside gene matches: 3. The CDR3 spans 15 residues. Germline values: CDR1 MNHNY, CDR2 SVGAGI (reference sequence). CDR3 in amino acids: CASSYAGGGTDTQYF. The CDR3 region has the DNA TGTGCCAGCAGTTACGCTGGGGGGGGCACAGATACGCAGTATTTT.

In regard to this clonotype: A junction end diverges from the germline sequence, so it may reflect a read error. The rearrangement links TRBV6-2 or TRBV6-3 to TRBJ1-2; D is possibly TRBD1 (6 bases). Germline lookup yields CDR1 MNHEY and CDR2 SVGEGT. The CDR3 is 15 amino acids. Here the CDR3 DNA reads TGTGCCAGCAGTCTCTCAGGGGCGCCTAACTATGGTTACACCTTC. Its protein is CASSLSGAPNYGYTF.

This clonotype has just one count. The chain joins TRBV6-5 to TRBJ2-7, with D unclear. Germline values: CDR1 MNHEY, CDR2 SVGAGI. This CDR3 contains 14 residues. The CDR3 sequence: CASSPSRFSYEQCV. DNA for the CDR3: TGTGCCAGCAGTCCGTCTAGATTCTCCTACGAGCAGTGCGTC.

With respect to this clonotype: Compared with germline, one end of the junction differs, possibly owing to a read error. The chain couples TRBV4-1 to TRBJ2-7; weak D call: TRBD2 (6 bases). This CDR3 is built from 16 residues. Looked up from germline, CDR1 is MGHRA and CDR2 is YSYEKL. CDR3 bases: TGCGCCAGCAGCCAGGCGGAGGGGCTTGGGTCCTACGAGGAGTACTTC. Its translation is CASSQAEGLGSYEEYF.

Regarding this clonotype: A read error may account for a junction end that differs from germline. The chain recombines TRBV5-4 with TRBJ2-1; unclear D gene. CDR3 length: 17 amino acids. Per the germline V gene, CDR1 is SGHNT and CDR2 is YYREEE (reference sequence). CDR3 sequence (DNA): TGTGCCAGCAGCTTGGATCAGGCGACCCAGCACTACAATGAGCAGTTTTTC. It codes for CASSLDQATQHYNEQFF.

There are many counts of this clonotype. The genes are TRBV20-1 and TRBJ2-1; 9 bases line up with TRBD2. Germline V lookup: CDR1 DFQATT, CDR2 SNEGSKA (reference sequence). J lost 8 bases, V lost 2 bases, and 19 bases had no gene match. The CDR3 length is 18 residues. CDR3 bases: TGCAGTGCTAGATCTCGGGGGGTCCGGACTAGCGTTATGGATGAGCAGTTCTTC. Its translation: CSARSRGVRTSVMDEQFF.

Worth noting for this clonotype: The final CDR3 position lacks the conserved phenylalanine or tryptophan, pointing to a likely read error. The chain recombines TRBV11-3 with TRBJ2-1; 14 positions match TRBD2. The CDR3 is made up of 18 amino acids. The V gene's germline CDR1 is SGHNT and CDR2 YENEEA. J was trimmed by 9 bases and V by 0 bases; bases with no gene match: 10. In nucleotides, the CDR3 is TGTGCCAGCAGCTTAGATGGGGTGGGACTAGCGGGGGAAGGTGAGCAGTTCTAC. The encoded protein is CASSLDGVGLAGEGEQFY.

Many counts were recorded for this clonotype. The rearrangement links TRBV20-1 to TRBJ1-2, with a weak D call TRBD1 (5 bases). Germline V lookup: CDR1 DFQATT, CDR2 SNEGSKA (reference sequence). V dropped 6 bases and J dropped 4 bases, with 12 bases sitting between them. The CDR3 spans 12 residues. CDR3 loop: CSAMTDSYGYTF. CDR3 in DNA: TGCAGTGCGATGACTGACAGCTATGGCTACACCTTC.

The chain joins TRBV9 to TRBJ2-2, with D unresolved. Trimming pared 4 bases from V and 5 bases from J, leaving 9 bases between. Germline loops: CDR1 SGDLS, CDR2 YYNGEE. The CDR3 has 13 amino acids. For the CDR3, the DNA is TGTGCCAGCAGCTTCCTGGGTACCGGGGAGCTGTTTTTT. Translating gives CASSFLGTGELFF.

Remarks on this clonotype: Just one base apart from a much larger clone, this may be a read error. The chain joins TRBV5-1 to TRBJ2-1, with TRBD2 as a possible D gene (6 bases). Trimming took 3 bases from V and 4 from J, leaving 14 bases between them. CDR3 size: 15 residues. Germline lookup yields CDR1 SGHRS and CDR2 YFSETQ. As DNA, the CDR3 is TGCGCCAGCAGCTGGGGAGGCGTGACATACAATGAGCAGTTCTTC. As protein: CASSWGGVTYNEQFF.

Regarding this clonotype: At one of its ends the junction is not consistent with the germline gene, which may arise from a read error. This rearrangement joins TRBV6-5 to TRBJ2-7, with D maybe TRBD1 (6 bases). Germline-derived CDR1 and CDR2 are MNHEY and SVGAGI. This CDR3 has 17 residues. The CDR3 sequence: CASSQIPPQGGSYEHYF. The CDR3 DNA reads as TGTGCCAGCAGCCAGATACCACCACAGGGCGGGTCCTACGAGCATTACTTC.

A remark on this clonotype: At one end, the junction sequence differs from germline, possibly due to a read error. This chain joins TRBV29-1 and TRBJ2-3, with 9 bases identical to TRBD1. This CDR3 is built from 14 residues. The germline V gene encodes CDR1 SQVTM and CDR2 ANQGSEA. The CDR3 nucleotides are TGCAACGTTGAGGGGGACAGGGGCACAGATACGCAGTATTTT. Its protein product is CNVEGDRGTDTQYF.

The chain is built from TRBV30 and TRBJ1-5, with 10 bases fitting TRBD1. V dropped 3 bases and J dropped 5; count of bases not matched to a gene: 7. The CDR3 covers 15 residues. Germline CDR1 reads GTSNPN; CDR2 reads SVGIG (reference sequence). The CDR3 DNA reads TGTGCCTGGAGAGGTGTGACAGGGGGCGATCAGCCCCAGCATTTT. Its protein is CAWRGVTGGDQPQHF. The full variable domain, with the rest looked up from reference TRBV30 and TRBJ1-5, is SQTIHQWPATLVQPVGSPLSLECTVEGTSNPNLYWYRQAAGRGLQLLFYSVGIGQISSEVPQNLSASRPQDRQFILSSKKLLLSDSGFYLCAWRGVTGGDQPQHFGDGTRLSIL.

Concerning this clonotype itself: Lacking the conserved final phenylalanine or tryptophan, this CDR3 likely reflects a read error. This chain uses TRBV6-1 with TRBJ2-2; D remains ambiguous. CDR3 size: 16 residues. Per germline, CDR1 MNHNS and CDR2 SASEGT. With 1 base removed from V and 10 bases from J, the gap between germline ends came to 19 bases. CDR3 DNA sequence: TGTGCCAGCAGTGAAGACCATGGCATGCTGGCCGTGGAGCTGTTTTCT. Protein sequence: CASSEDHGMLAVELFS.

With regard to this clonotype: This may arise from a read error, as a much more abundant clone is one base away. This sequence joins TRBV5-1 and TRBJ2-6; D may match TRBD1 or TRBD2 (5 bases each). CDR1 is SGHRS, CDR2 YFSETQ, per germline. This CDR3 is built from 13 residues. CDR3 region: CASGNLGANILTF. Written as DNA, the CDR3 is TGCGCGTCCGGGAATCTTGGGGCCAACATCCTGACTTTC.

This clonotype was detected many times. This chain uses TRBV28 with TRBJ1-1; D possibly corresponds to TRBD1 (5 bases). Trimming left V 7 bases short and J 3 bases short, with 15 bases between. CDR1 is MDHEN, CDR2 SYDVKM, per germline. This CDR3 is 14 amino acids long. This CDR3 reads CASTPSLGDTEAFF. CDR3 bases: TGTGCCAGCACCCCTTCCCTGGGGGACACTGAAGCTTTCTTT.